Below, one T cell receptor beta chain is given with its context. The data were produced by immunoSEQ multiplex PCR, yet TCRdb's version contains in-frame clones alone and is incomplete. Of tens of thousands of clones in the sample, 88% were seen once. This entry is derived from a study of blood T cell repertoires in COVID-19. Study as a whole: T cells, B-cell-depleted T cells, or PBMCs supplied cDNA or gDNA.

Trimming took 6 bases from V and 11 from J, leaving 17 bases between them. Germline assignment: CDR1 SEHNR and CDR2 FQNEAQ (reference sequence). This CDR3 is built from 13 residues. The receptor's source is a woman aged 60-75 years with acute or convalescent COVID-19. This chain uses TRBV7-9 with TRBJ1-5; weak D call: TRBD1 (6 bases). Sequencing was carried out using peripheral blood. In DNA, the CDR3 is TGTGCCAGCAGTTCTAGCCCCGGACAGACCCAGCATTTT. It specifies CASSSSPGQTQHF. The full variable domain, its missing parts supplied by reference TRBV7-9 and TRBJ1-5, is DTGVSQNPRHKITKRGQNVTFRCDPISEHNRLYWYRQTLGQGPEFLTYFQNEAQLEKSRLLSDRFSAERPKGSFSTLEIQRTEQGDSAMYLCASSSSPGQTQHFGDGTRLSIL.